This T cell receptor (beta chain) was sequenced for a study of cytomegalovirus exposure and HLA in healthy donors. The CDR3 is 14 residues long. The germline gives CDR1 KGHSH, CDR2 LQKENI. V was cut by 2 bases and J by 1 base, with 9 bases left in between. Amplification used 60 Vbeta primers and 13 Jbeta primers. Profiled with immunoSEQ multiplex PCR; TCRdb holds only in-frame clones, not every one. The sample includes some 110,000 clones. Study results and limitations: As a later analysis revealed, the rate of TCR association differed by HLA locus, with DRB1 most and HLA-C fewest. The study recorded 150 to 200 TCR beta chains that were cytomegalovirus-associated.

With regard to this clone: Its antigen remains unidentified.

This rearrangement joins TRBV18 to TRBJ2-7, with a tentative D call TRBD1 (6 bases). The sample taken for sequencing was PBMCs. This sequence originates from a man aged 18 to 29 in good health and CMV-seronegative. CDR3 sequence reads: CASSPGTPSYEQYF. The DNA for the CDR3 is TGTGCCAGCTCACCAGGGACACCTTCCTACGAGCAGTACTTC.